The clone carrying this TCR beta chain showed up just a few times. Sample barcodes and UMIs were carried by the TCR alpha and TCR beta cDNA libraries that 5'RACE generated with constant-segment primers. Via MiXCR, TCRdb re-called the 5' RACE reads, giving one row per CDR3 protein. Here the sample spans around 510,000 distinct CDR3 sequences, about 22% being singletons. The length of the CDR3 is 19 residues. Per the germline V gene, CDR1 is SGHTA and CDR2 is FQGTGA. The ends lost 1 base at V and 1 base at J; junction bases unmatched: 13. This entry is derived from a study of T-cell memory formation after mild COVID-19. Study-wide background: The study found TCR clusters largely donor specific.

The material sequenced was PBMCs or a T cell subset sorted from them (not recorded which). This chain links TRBV7-3 with TRBJ1-5; 7 bases agree with TRBD1. The receptor's source is an adult woman who had mild COVID-19 (a few samples of this study predate the infection). Cell type and time point are not known. The CDR3 sequence is CASSLIPLRQGGSNQPQHF. The CDR3 DNA reads as TGTGCCAGCAGCTTAATCCCTCTCCGACAGGGAGGGAGCAATCAGCCCCAGCATTTT.